This record concerns one T cell receptor beta chain sequence. The sample holds many counts of this clonotype. Its target antigen remains unknown. There are no base qualities to consult, and no much larger clone falls within one base. The cysteine opens and the phenylalanine closes a CDR3 of 13 amino acids. Only the CDR3 DNA is retained, 39 bases long and in frame from the first base. Based on the germline V gene, the CDR1 and CDR2 sequences are SGHDN and FVKESK. V was cut back by 5 bases and J by 4 bases, leaving a gap of 8 bases between them. The entry originates in a study of T-cell reconstitution after alpha-beta-depleted transplantation in children (dated by TCRdb to the mid-2010s). Concerning the study at large: Using TCR repertoire profiling, the study followed T-cell immune reconstitution in a quantitative way in children after TCRalphabeta/CD19-depleted allogeneic hematopoietic cell transplantation.

The library was generated by PCR. Sequencing was performed on an Illumina HiSeq 2500. TCR libraries were prepared with molecular barcoding, using unique molecular identifiers to normalize TCRbeta repertoire quantification. TCRdb ran its own pipeline on the public reads, namely fastp trimming at Q25 and MiXCR clone calling, and kept in-frame beta chains. Rows with one shared CDR3 protein collapse into an entry with the most common genes and DNA. Recorded for this sample are about 610,000 distinct CDR3 sequences; roughly a tenth of them occurred a single time. Clones ranked in the top ten supply approximately 4.1% of the sample.

The specimen was PBMCs from the stem cell graft donor, collected from the stem cell graft. The source of this sequence is a human donor who donated a stem cell graft to a child with acute myeloid leukemia. This receptor chain uses TRBV14 and TRBJ2-2, with no reliable assignment of the D segment. The CDR3 has the sequence CASSSQFTGELFF. The bases are TGTGCCAGCAGCTCGCAATTCACCGGGGAGCTGTTTTTT.